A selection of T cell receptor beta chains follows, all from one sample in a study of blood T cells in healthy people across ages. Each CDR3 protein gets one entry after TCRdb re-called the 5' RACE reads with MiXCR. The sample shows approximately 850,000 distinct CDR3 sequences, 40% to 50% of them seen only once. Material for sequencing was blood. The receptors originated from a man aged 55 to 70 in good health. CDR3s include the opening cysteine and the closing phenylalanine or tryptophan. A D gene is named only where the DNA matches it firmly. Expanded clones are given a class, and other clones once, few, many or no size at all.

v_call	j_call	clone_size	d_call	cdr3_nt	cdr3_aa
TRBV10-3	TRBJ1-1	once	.	TGTGCCACTAAGGGGGGCGATTTGAACACTGAAGCTTTCTTT	CATKGGDLNTEAFF
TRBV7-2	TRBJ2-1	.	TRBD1	TGTGCCAGCAGCTTACGGGACAGGGACTCTAATGAGCAGTTCTTC	CASSLRDRDSNEQFF
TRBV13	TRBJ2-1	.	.	TGTGCCGGCAGCTTGCCCCGACAGCTCTCCTACAATGAGCAGTTCTTC	CAGSLPRQLSYNEQFF
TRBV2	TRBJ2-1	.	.	TGTGCCAGCAAGGGACCGACAGGCCGGTTCTTC	CASKGPTGRFF
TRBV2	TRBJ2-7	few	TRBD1	TGTGCCAGCAGTGAAGGAGGGACAGCGAGCTACGAGCAGTACTTC	CASSEGGTASYEQYF
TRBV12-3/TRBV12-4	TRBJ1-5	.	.	TGTGCCAGCAGTGAGGAACCTCAGCCCCAGCATTTT	CASSEEPQPQHF
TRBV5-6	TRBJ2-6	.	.	TGTGCCAGCAGCCCGGAGCGGCCTGGGGCCAACGTCCTGACTTTC	CASSPERPGANVLTF
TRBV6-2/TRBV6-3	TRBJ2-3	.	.	TGTGCCAGCAGTTACTCCGGCCCCACCGCGGATACGCAGTATTTT	CASSYSGPTADTQYF
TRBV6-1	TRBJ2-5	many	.	TGTGCCAGCACCCCCTGGGGCCTTGGGGAGACCCAGTACTTC	CASTPWGLGETQYF
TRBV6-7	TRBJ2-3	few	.	TGTGCCAGCAGTTACTCCGACACCCACACAGATACGCAGTATTTT	CASSYSDTHTDTQYF
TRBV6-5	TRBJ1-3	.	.	TGTGCCAGCAGTTACTCCAAACCATCACGAACGGGATCTGGAAACACCATATATTTT	CASSYSKPSRTGSGNTIYF
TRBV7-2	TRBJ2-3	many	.	TGTGCCAGCAGTCGAGGGTCGAGGGCTCGGGCATCAGATACGCAGTATTTT	CASSRGSRARASDTQYF
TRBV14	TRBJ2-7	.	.	TGTGCCAGCAGCCAGCGGGGTAGATCCTACGAGCAGTACTTC	CASSQRGRSYEQYF
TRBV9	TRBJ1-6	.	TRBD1	TGTGCCAGCAGCGCGGGACAGGGGGATAATTCACCCCTCCACTTT	CASSAGQGDNSPLHF
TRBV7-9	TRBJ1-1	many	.	TGTGCCAGCAGCCCGGGCTTTGATTCCACTGAAGCTTTCTTT	CASSPGFDSTEAFF
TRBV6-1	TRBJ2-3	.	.	TGTGCCAGCAGTGAAGCCCCTGGGGCGGGCACAGATACGCAGTATTTT	CASSEAPGAGTDTQYF
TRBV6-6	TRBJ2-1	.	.	TGTGCCAGCAGGAACCCAGGCGGGCGCCGCGATGAGCAGTTCTTC	CASRNPGGRRDEQFF
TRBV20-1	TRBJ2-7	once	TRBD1	TGCAGTGCTAGAGGTCCAGGGGGTGGGGACGAGCAGTACTTC	CSARGPGGGDEQYF
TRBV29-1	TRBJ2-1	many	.	TGCAGCGTTAGCAACCACAATGAGCAGTTCTTC	CSVSNHNEQFF
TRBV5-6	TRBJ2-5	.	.	TGTGCCAGCAGCCCAATAGGAAACCAAGAGACCCAGTACTTC	CASSPIGNQETQYF
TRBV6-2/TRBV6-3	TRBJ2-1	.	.	TGTGCCAGCAGTTACTCGATGGCAGGCCATGAGCAGTTCTTC	CASSYSMAGHEQFF
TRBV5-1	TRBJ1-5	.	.	TGCGCCAGCAGCCCCGAAGGGGGAAGTCAGCCCCAGCATTTT	CASSPEGGSQPQHF
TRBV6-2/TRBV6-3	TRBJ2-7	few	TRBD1	TGTGCCAGCAGTTACTCATACGGGACAGGGGGCGACTCCTACGAGCAGTACTTC	CASSYSYGTGGDSYEQYF
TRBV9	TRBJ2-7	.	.	TGTGCCAGCAGCGCCGGGGCGGGCCAGTACTTC	CASSAGAGQYF
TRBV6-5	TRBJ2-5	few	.	TGTGCCAGCAGTTTAGCTAAGGGGGTGGAGACCCAGTACTTC	CASSLAKGVETQYF
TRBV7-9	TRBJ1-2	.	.	TGTGCCAGCAGCGTAGGGCAACAAGGGGGCTACACCTTC	CASSVGQQGGYTF